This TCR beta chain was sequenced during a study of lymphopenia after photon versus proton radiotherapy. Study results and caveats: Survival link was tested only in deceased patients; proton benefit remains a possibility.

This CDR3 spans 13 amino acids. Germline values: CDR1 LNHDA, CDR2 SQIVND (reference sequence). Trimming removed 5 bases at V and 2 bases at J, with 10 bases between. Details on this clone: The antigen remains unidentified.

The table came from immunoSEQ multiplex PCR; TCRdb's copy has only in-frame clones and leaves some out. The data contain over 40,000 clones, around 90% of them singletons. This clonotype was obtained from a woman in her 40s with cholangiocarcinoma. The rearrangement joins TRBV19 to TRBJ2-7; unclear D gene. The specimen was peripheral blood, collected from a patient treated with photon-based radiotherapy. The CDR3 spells CASSVQATYEQYF. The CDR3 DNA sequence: TGTGCCAGTAGTGTTCAGGCTACCTACGAGCAGTACTTC.